These 27 T cell receptor beta chains share one sample of origin, sequenced in a study of Ad26.COV2.S vaccination and SARS-CoV-2 variants. Treatment here: roughly 18 received Ad26.COV2.S at low or high dose, single or two shots; five or six received placebo; per-sample allocation not given. All samples were drawn on day 63, counting from the first vaccine or placebo injection. Using immunoSEQ multiplex PCR, the repertoire was profiled, and TCRdb retains in-frame clones only, with some absent. The table has over 350,000 clones, approximately 90% seen once. The sample was peripheral blood, taken in a trial of Ad26.COV2.S vaccine versus placebo. These receptors were obtained from a person between 18 and 65 years old who received the Ad26.COV2.S COVID-19 vaccine or a placebo.

The chain is built from TRBV6-6 and TRBJ2-5; tentative D call: TRBD2 (6 bases). The germline V and J ends were trimmed by 2 bases and 4 bases, with 11 bases remaining between them. The CDR3 has 14 residues. Germline lookup yields CDR1 MNHNY and CDR2 SVGAGI (reference sequence). The DNA for the CDR3 is TGTGCCAGCAGTTACGTGGGGAGGTTAGAGACCCAGTACTTC. It encodes CASSYVGRLETQYF.

The rearrangement links TRBV5-1 to TRBJ2-2; D gene uncertain. V dropped 2 bases and J dropped 4 bases, with 9 bases sitting between them. Germline CDR1 is SGHRS and CDR2 is YFSETQ. The CDR3 totals 14 residues. For the CDR3, the DNA is TGCGCCAGCAGCTTCCGGACGGCCACCGGGGAGCTGTTTTTT. Amino acids: CASSFRTATGELFF.

The rearrangement joins TRBV5-5 to TRBJ2-5, with TRBD2 matching over 8 bases. The CDR3 contains 15 residues. The V gene's germline CDR1 is SGHKS and CDR2 YYEKEE (reference sequence). J lost 2 bases, V lost 4 bases, and 7 bases had no gene match. The CDR3 DNA sequence: TGTGCCAGCAGCCGGCCGGGGGGGCGACAAGAGACCCAGTACTTC. This gives the protein CASSRPGGRQETQYF.

The chain couples TRBV2 to TRBJ1-1; no firm D call. The CDR3 sequence is 13 residues long. Trimming removed 7 bases from V and 6 bases from J, with 15 bases in between. Germline CDR1 and CDR2: SNHLY and FYNNEI. In DNA form, the CDR3 reads TGTGCCAGCAAGGCCATCGAGACGCCTGAAGCTTTCTTT. This gives the protein CASKAIETPEAFF.

The V gene is TRBV9, the J gene TRBJ1-1; no definite D call. Deletions cut 4 bases from V and 1 base from J, with 11 bases between. This CDR3 has 14 residues. CDR1 and CDR2 (germline): SGDLS, YYNGEE. CDR3 DNA: TGTGCCAGCAGCCCCTTAAGACAGAACACTGAAGCTTTCTTT. This codes for CASSPLRQNTEAFF.

In DNA, the CDR3 is TGTGCCACCAGCAGAGAATTGAGACAGCAAGAATACGAGCAGTACTTC. Protein sequence: CATSRELRQQEYEQYF. V is TRBV15 and J is TRBJ2-7, with D tentatively TRBD1 (5 bases). Germline CDR1 and CDR2: LNHNV and YYDKDF (reference sequence). V shed 0 bases and J shed 4 bases, with 16 bases lying between them. This CDR3 is built from 16 residues. The full variable domain, rest sourced from reference TRBV15 and TRBJ2-7, is DAMVIQNPRYQVTQFGKPVTLSCSQTLNHNVMYWYQQKSSQAPKLLFHYYDKDFNNEADTPDNFQSRRPNTSFCFLDIRSPGLGDTAMYLCATSRELRQQEYEQYFGPGTRLTVT.

As DNA, the CDR3 is TGTGCCAGCAGCTTAATACCCGAAATCGATGGCTACACCTTC. It is translated as CASSLIPEIDGYTF. The chain employs TRBV11-2 and TRBJ1-2, with unresolved D. This CDR3 contains 14 residues. V gave up 2 bases and J gave up 6 bases, with 13 bases separating them. Germline loops: CDR1 SGHAT, CDR2 FQNNGV.

V is TRBV24-1 and J is TRBJ1-2, with D unresolved. Germline V gene lookup returns CDR1 KGHDR and CDR2 SFDVKD. The CDR3 length is 12 residues. V lost 12 bases to trimming and J lost 6 bases, with 16 bases between them. The CDR3: CAPILPGNGYTF. In DNA, the CDR3 is TGTGCCCCAATCCTTCCGGGGAATGGCTACACCTTC.

This clone appeared once. The chain combines TRBV14 with TRBJ1-6; D is unresolved. Germline-derived CDR1 and CDR2 are SGHDN and FVKESK. CDR3 length equals 13 residues. V shed 7 bases and J shed 6 bases, with 10 bases lying between them. CDR3 amino acids: CASMPMINSPLHF. In DNA, the CDR3 is TGTGCCAGCATGCCGATGATTAATTCACCCCTCCACTTT. The full variable domain, completed using reference TRBV14 and TRBJ1-6, is EAGVTQFPSHSVIEKGQTVTLRCDPISGHDNLYWYRRVMGKEIKFLLHFVKESKQDESGMPNNRFLAERTGGTYSTLKVQPAELEDSGVYFCASMPMINSPLHFGNGTRLTVT.

The gene calls are TRBV19 and TRBJ2-2; D remains unclear. CDR3 length equals 13 residues. Trimming removed 6 bases at V and 5 bases at J, with 10 bases between. Germline V CDR1 and CDR2: LNHDA, SQIVND (reference sequence). This CDR3 reads CASSLLGTGELFF. The CDR3 nucleotides are TGTGCCAGTAGCCTCCTAGGAACCGGGGAGCTGTTTTTT.

This clone was seen many times. This chain uses TRBV6-4 with TRBJ2-2, with 8 bases fitting TRBD1. This CDR3 comprises 15 residues. Germline V gene sequence: CDR1 MRHNA, CDR2 SNTAGT. V trimming: 3 bases; J trimming: 7 bases; junction bases outside the gene matches: 7. The chain's CDR3 is CASSESGGANGELFF. The CDR3 nucleotides are TGTGCCAGCAGTGAATCAGGGGGCGCGAACGGGGAGCTGTTTTTT.

The rearrangement uses TRBV6-5 and TRBJ1-4; a possible D gene is TRBD1 (5 bases). CDR3 length: 15 amino acids. The germline V gene has CDR1 MNHEY and CDR2 SVGAGI. The V and J ends lost 9 bases and 0 bases respectively, with 14 bases between them. The CDR3 region has the DNA TGTGCCAGTTGCTCTGGGGGGGCAACTAATGAAAAACTGTTTTTT. Translation gives CASCSGGATNEKLFF.

A single count supports this clone. The chain employs TRBV30 and TRBJ1-1; tentative D call: TRBD1 (5 bases). Germline CDR1 GTSNPN, CDR2 SVGIG (reference sequence). V dropped 4 bases and J dropped 2 bases, with 11 bases sitting between them. This CDR3 spans 13 amino acids. The CDR3 sequence: CAWKGRSNTEAFF. The CDR3 DNA sequence: TGTGCCTGGAAGGGGAGATCAAACACTGAAGCTTTCTTT.

CDR3 residues: CASSLGRGAKETQYF. The DNA of the CDR3 is TGTGCCAGCAGCTTGGGACGGGGGGCGAAGGAGACCCAGTACTTC. The chain combines TRBV5-6 with TRBJ2-5, with D maybe TRBD2 (7 bases). CDR1 and CDR2 (germline): SGHDT, YYEEEE. This CDR3 spans 15 amino acids. V lost 0 bases, J lost 5 bases, and 14 bases lay in between.

V gene TRBV19 combines with J gene TRBJ2-7, with D maybe TRBD2 (5 bases). Germline CDR1 is LNHDA and CDR2 is SQIVND (reference sequence). Trimming shortened V by 1 base and J by 5 bases, and 9 bases separated the two germline ends. The CDR3 is made up of 13 amino acids. As DNA, the CDR3 is TGTGCCAGTAGTATAGCGGGGAGCAACGAGCAGTACTTC. This translates into CASSIAGSNEQYF.

V gene TRBV5-1 combines with J gene TRBJ1-1, with D perhaps TRBD1 (6 bases). V was trimmed by 4 bases and J by 1 base, leaving 8 bases between them. The germline CDR1 and CDR2 sequences are SGHRS and YFSETQ. The CDR3 has 13 residues. CDR3 region: CASSVTGNTEAFF. The CDR3 nucleotides read TGCGCCAGCAGCGTGACAGGGAACACTGAAGCTTTCTTT.

In nucleotides, the CDR3 is TGTGCCAGCAGCTTGTCCCGAGCTAGCGGGGGGGCGTCAGATACGCAGTATTTT. It codes for CASSLSRASGGASDTQYF. The V and J genes are TRBV5-4 and TRBJ2-3, with 12 bases lining up with TRBD2. With V trimmed by 1 base and J by 4 bases, 10 bases remained unmatched. The CDR3 sequence is 18 residues long. Per germline, CDR1 SGHNT and CDR2 YYREEE (reference sequence).

The J gene is TRBJ1-3, the V gene TRBV18; TRBD1 matches at 7 bases. The V and J ends lost 3 bases and 4 bases, in that order; junction bases with no gene match: 9. The V gene's germline CDR1 is KGHSH and CDR2 LQKENI. CDR3 length: 16 amino acids. CDR3 amino acids: CASSPLKGASGNTIYF. The CDR3 bases are TGTGCCAGCTCACCGCTGAAGGGGGCTAGCGGAAACACCATATATTTT.

V gene TRBV11-2 combines with J gene TRBJ2-5, with a tentative D call TRBD1 (5 bases). The CDR3 is 18 residues long. The ends were cut back, 0 bases at V and 8 bases at J, with 25 bases in the middle. Germline assignment: CDR1 SGHAT and CDR2 FQNNGV. This CDR3 reads CASSLDVWAGRDVRTQYF. The CDR3 DNA follows: TGTGCCAGCAGCTTAGATGTTTGGGCAGGGCGCGACGTGCGCACCCAGTACTTC.

The CDR3 nucleotides are TGTGCCACCAGCAGAGTACCTTTCAGGGGAAATCAGCCCCAGCATTTT. It specifies CATSRVPFRGNQPQHF. V usage is TRBV15 and J usage is TRBJ1-5; D may be TRBD1 (6 bases). The V gene lost 1 base and the J gene lost 4 bases, with 14 bases spanning the gap. There are 16 residues in the CDR3. CDR1 is LNHNV, CDR2 YYDKDF, per germline (reference sequence).

V gene TRBV5-6 combines with J gene TRBJ2-2; unclear D gene. The germline V gene encodes CDR1 SGHDT and CDR2 YYEEEE. The CDR3 sequence is 13 residues long. V dropped 0 bases and J dropped 6 bases, with 6 bases sitting between them. The CDR3: CASSLGVAGELFF. CDR3 nucleotide sequence: TGTGCCAGCAGCTTGGGAGTGGCCGGGGAGCTGTTTTTT.

The CDR3 sequence is CASSRHQGMNTEAFF. The CDR3 DNA follows: TGCGCCAGCAGCCGGCACCAGGGGATGAACACTGAAGCTTTCTTT. The rearrangement joins TRBV4-1 to TRBJ1-1, with a tentative D call TRBD1 (6 bases). The CDR3 length is 15 residues. V was trimmed by 4 bases and J by 0 bases, leaving 12 bases between them. CDR1 is MGHRA, CDR2 YSYEKL, per germline.

This clone was seen just once. The chain employs TRBV15 and TRBJ2-7; 9 bases line up with TRBD1. The CDR3 loop spans 13 amino acids. Germline V gives CDR1 LNHNV, CDR2 YYDKDF (reference sequence). V was clipped by 4 bases and J by 10 bases; unmatched bases: 8. The CDR3 sequence: CATSKGQGYIQYF. The CDR3, as DNA: TGTGCCACCAGCAAAGGACAGGGGTATATTCAGTACTTC.

On this clone itself: The same CDR3 can be traced to other DNA sequences in this sample. The V and J genes are TRBV20-1 and TRBJ2-1, with 10 positions matching TRBD2. This CDR3 is 14 amino acids long. Germline CDR1 DFQATT, CDR2 SNEGSKA (reference sequence). The junction had 9 bases not matched to a gene; V was cut back by 3 bases and J by 10 bases. As DNA, the CDR3 is TGCAGTGCTAGTAACCAGCGGGGGGGCCGGGAGCAGTTCTTC. It is translated as CSASNQRGGREQFF.

The sample holds one count of this clone. The chain couples TRBV7-2 to TRBJ2-1; 8 bases map to TRBD1. The ends lost 5 bases at V and 8 bases at J; junction bases unmatched: 11. The CDR3 contains 15 residues. The V gene's germline CDR1 is SGHTA and CDR2 FQGNSA. The CDR3 loop is CASSQDRVGAYEQFF. The CDR3 nucleotides read TGTGCCAGCAGCCAGGACAGGGTGGGGGCGTATGAGCAGTTCTTC. Supplemented by reference TRBV7-2 and TRBJ2-1, the full variable domain reads GAGVSQSPSNKVTEKGKDVELRCDPISGHTALYWYRQSLGQGLEFLIYFQGNSAPDKSGLPSDRFSAERTGGSVSTLTIQRTQQEDSAVYLCASSQDRVGAYEQFFGPGTRLTVL.

The chain recombines TRBV4-3 with TRBJ2-3, with 7 bases identical to TRBD2. CDR1 is LGHNA, CDR2 YSLEER, per germline. V lost 8 bases and J lost 2; bases outside the gene matches: 10. CDR3 length: 15 residues. CDR3 sequence: CASGSGGTITDTQYF. DNA for the CDR3: TGCGCCAGCGGTTCCGGGGGGACGATCACAGATACGCAGTATTTT.

V is TRBV7-2 and J is TRBJ1-4; D is uncertain. Germline V CDR1 and CDR2: SGHTA, FQGNSA. CDR3 length equals 14 residues. V was shortened by 5 bases and J by 4 bases, with 11 bases between the two germline ends. CDR3 region: CASSAGSVNEKLFF. The CDR3, as DNA: TGTGCCAGCAGCGCCGGGTCCGTTAATGAAAAACTGTTTTTT.